A selection of T cell receptor beta chains follows, all from one sample in a study of T-cell reconstitution after alpha-beta-depleted transplantation in children. Using its own MiXCR run on the PCR reads, TCRdb lists one record per CDR3 protein. This table has 380,000 or so distinct CDR3 sequences, roughly 13% appearing once. Specimen: PBMCs, collected from the stem cell graft. The receptor set was obtained from a human donor who donated a stem cell graft to a child with Fanconi anemia. Each CDR3 is given with its conserved first and last residue. D genes are given only for firm matches. Clone size is not always given. Where it is, it says once, few, many or a class for expanded clones.

CDR3 length: 14
clone size: many
V gene: TRBV20-1
D gene: NA
J gene: TRBJ1-4
CDR3 DNA: TGCAGTGCTAGGGAGGTTTCAACTAATGAAAAACTGTTTTTT
CDR3 protein: CSAREVSTNEKLFF

CDR3 length: 13
clone size: NA
V gene: TRBV5-1
D gene: NA
J gene: TRBJ2-2
CDR3 DNA: TGCGCCAGCAGCTTGGGGGAGTCCGGGGAGCTGTTTTTT
CDR3 protein: CASSLGESGELFF

CDR3 length: 14
clone size: NA
V gene: TRBV10-3
D gene: NA
J gene: TRBJ2-5
CDR3 DNA: TGTGCCATCAGCGAGGACATACGACAAGAGACCCAGTACTTC
CDR3 protein: CAISEDIRQETQYF

CDR3 length: 14
clone size: many
V gene: TRBV7-2
D gene: TRBD1
J gene: TRBJ2-2
CDR3 DNA: TGTGCCAGCAGCGAAACAACAGGGGCCGGGGAGCTGTTTTTT
CDR3 protein: CASSETTGAGELFF

CDR3 length: 14
clone size: once
V gene: TRBV6-1
D gene: NA
J gene: TRBJ1-5
CDR3 DNA: TGTGCCAGCATTGACCCCTTGAGCAATCAGCCCCAGCATTTT
CDR3 protein: CASIDPLSNQPQHF

CDR3 length: 13
clone size: many
V gene: TRBV3-1
D gene: TRBD1
J gene: TRBJ1-5
CDR3 DNA: TGTGCCAGCAGCCAAGGACAGGGCTTGCCCCAGCATTTT
CDR3 protein: CASSQGQGLPQHF

CDR3 length: 15
clone size: few
V gene: TRBV10-3
D gene: TRBD1
J gene: TRBJ1-6
CDR3 DNA: TGTGCCATCAGTGTACAGGGGGAGGGGAATTCACCCCTCCACTTT
CDR3 protein: CAISVQGEGNSPLHF

CDR3 length: 11
clone size: many
V gene: TRBV5-1
D gene: NA
J gene: TRBJ1-1
CDR3 DNA: TGCGCCAGCAACGAGGGGGTTGAAGCTTTCTTT
CDR3 protein: CASNEGVEAFF

CDR3 length: 15
clone size: NA
V gene: TRBV18
D gene: NA
J gene: TRBJ1-1
CDR3 DNA: TGTGCCAGCTCATTTTACGGCCAGGGGAACACTGAAGCTTTCTTT
CDR3 protein: CASSFYGQGNTEAFF

CDR3 length: 14
clone size: many
V gene: TRBV29-1
D gene: TRBD1
J gene: TRBJ2-7
CDR3 DNA: TGCAGCGTTGAAACCGGGACAGGGACCTACGAGCAGTACTTC
CDR3 protein: CSVETGTGTYEQYF

CDR3 length: 16
clone size: NA
V gene: TRBV6-1
D gene: NA
J gene: TRBJ2-2
CDR3 DNA: TGTGCCAGCACCGACACCGGGCCACCGAGCACCGGGGAGCTGTTTTTT
CDR3 protein: CASTDTGPPSTGELFF

CDR3 length: 15
clone size: NA
V gene: TRBV3-1
D gene: TRBD2
J gene: TRBJ2-2
CDR3 DNA: TGTGCCAGCAGCCAAGCGTCGGGGGGGATCGGGGAGCTGTTTTTT
CDR3 protein: CASSQASGGIGELFF

CDR3 length: 14
clone size: few
V gene: TRBV10-3
D gene: TRBD1
J gene: TRBJ1-5
CDR3 DNA: TGTGCCATCAGTACAGGGGATTTCGATCAGCCCCAGCATTTT
CDR3 protein: CAISTGDFDQPQHF

CDR3 length: 13
clone size: few
V gene: TRBV20-1
D gene: TRBD2
J gene: TRBJ2-7
CDR3 DNA: TGCAGTGCTAGAGAGTGGGGACTAGTGGAGCAGTACTTC
CDR3 protein: CSAREWGLVEQYF

CDR3 length: 11
clone size: NA
V gene: TRBV24-1
D gene: NA
J gene: TRBJ2-7
CDR3 DNA: TGTGCCACACAGGGTTACTACGAGCAGTACTTC
CDR3 protein: CATQGYYEQYF